This entry is about one TCR beta chain. The junction does not match germline at one end; this may be a read error. This sample was taken from a study of OX40 agonist ivuxolimab in advanced cancers. The CDR3 length is 14 residues. Per germline, CDR1 KGHSH and CDR2 LQKENI. Sequencing was performed with immunoSEQ multiplex PCR; in TCRdb, only in-frame clones are kept and a portion is missing. The sample records tens of thousands of clones, roughly 80% being singletons. This sequence joins TRBV18 and TRBJ1-5; 9 nucleotides agree with TRBD1. This sequence was found in an adult with an advanced solid tumor such as melanoma, head and neck, liver or kidney cancer. The specimen was CD4+ or CD8+ T cells sorted from blood, collected in a trial of the OX40 agonist ivuxolimab. As DNA, the CDR3 is TGTGCCAGCTCTCCACAGGGGGCAAGTCAGCCCCAGCATTTT. It translates to CASSPQGASQPQHF.